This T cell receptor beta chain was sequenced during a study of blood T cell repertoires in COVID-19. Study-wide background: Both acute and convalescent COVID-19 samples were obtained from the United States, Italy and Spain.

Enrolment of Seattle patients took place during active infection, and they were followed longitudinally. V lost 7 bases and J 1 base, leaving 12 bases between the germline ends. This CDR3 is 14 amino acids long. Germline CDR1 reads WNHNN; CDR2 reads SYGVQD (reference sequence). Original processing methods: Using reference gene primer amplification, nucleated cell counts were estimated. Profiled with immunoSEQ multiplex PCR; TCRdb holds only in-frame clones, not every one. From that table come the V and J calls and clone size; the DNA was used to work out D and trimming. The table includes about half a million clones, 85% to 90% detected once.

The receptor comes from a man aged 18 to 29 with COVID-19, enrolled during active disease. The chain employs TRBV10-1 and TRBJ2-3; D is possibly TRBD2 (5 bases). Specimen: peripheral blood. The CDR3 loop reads CASNNSARTDTQYF. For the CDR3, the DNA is TGCGCCAGCAATAATAGCGCCCGCACAGATACGCAGTATTTT.